Below, 20 T cell receptor beta chains from the same sample are listed, as sequenced in a study of technical replicates of blood from a few donors. Sequencing was performed with immunoSEQ multiplex PCR; in TCRdb, only in-frame clones are kept and a portion is missing. In the table there are tens of thousands of clones, 93% of which are singletons. The sequenced sample was T cells isolated from PBMCs. These receptors were collected from a human donor in good health.

This chain links TRBV27 with TRBJ1-4, with 9 positions matching TRBD1. The CDR3 contains 15 residues. Trimming cost V 4 bases and J 10 bases; bases outside gene matches: 10. Germline CDR1 MNHEY, CDR2 SMNVEV (reference sequence). The DNA of the CDR3 is TGTGCCAGCAGTTCCACAGGGGGCTTGGGGGGAAAACTGTTTTTT. Its translation is CASSSTGGLGGKLFF.

The V call is TRBV28, the J call TRBJ2-5, with 7 bases matching TRBD2. CDR1 is MDHEN, CDR2 SYDVKM, per germline. CDR3 length: 18 amino acids. After removal of 5 bases from V and 5 bases from J, the junction contained 20 bases not matched to a gene. This CDR3 is CASSPILGLGGLMETQYF. CDR3 nucleotide sequence: TGTGCCAGCAGTCCCATCCTCGGACTAGGAGGTCTTATGGAGACCCAGTACTTC.

The rearrangement links TRBV9 to TRBJ2-7; 7 bases fit TRBD2. Germline CDR1 SGDLS, CDR2 YYNGEE. The length of the CDR3 is 15 residues. Germline trimming cut 2 bases from V and 3 bases from J; bases unmatched to any gene: 8. The CDR3 reads CASSVGGRVDYEQYF. CDR3 DNA: TGTGCCAGCAGCGTTGGGGGGAGGGTGGACTACGAGCAGTACTTC.

This clone was counted a single time. The J gene is TRBJ1-1, the V gene TRBV6-1; a weak D match, TRBD1 (5 bases). The CDR3 has 14 residues. The V and J ends lost 3 bases and 2 bases respectively, with 10 bases between them. CDR1 and CDR2 (germline): MNHNS, SASEGT. The CDR3 nucleotides read TGTGCCAGCAGTGATTGGGGGGGTAACACTGAAGCTTTCTTT. It encodes CASSDWGGNTEAFF.

For the CDR3, the DNA is TGTGCCAGCAGATCACTAGCGGGAGTGGCAGATACGCAGTATTTT. Residues: CASRSLAGVADTQYF. V usage is TRBV6-5 and J usage is TRBJ2-3, with 11 bases lining up with TRBD2. The CDR3 has 15 amino acids. After removal of 6 bases from V and 4 bases from J, the junction contained 6 bases not matched to a gene. Germline CDR1 and CDR2: MNHEY and SVGAGI.

The chain carries TRBV7-6 and TRBJ2-7; 10 nucleotides match TRBD2. Per the germline V gene, CDR1 is SGHVS and CDR2 is FNYEAQ. The CDR3 contains 18 residues. The V and J ends lost 1 base and 7 bases, in that order; junction bases with no gene match: 16. The CDR3, as DNA: TGTGCCAGCAGCTTAGTAAGCGGGACTAGCGCAACGGGAGGAGAGCAGTACTTC. Translating gives CASSLVSGTSATGGEQYF.

The rearrangement links TRBV10-1 to TRBJ2-1; 12 nucleotides align to TRBD2. The germline V gene has CDR1 WNHNN and CDR2 SYGVQD (reference sequence). V dropped 0 bases and J dropped 10; count of bases not matched to a gene: 7. CDR3 size: 16 residues. The DNA of the CDR3 is TGCGCCAGCAGTGAGTCCACTAGCGGGGGGCACTGGGAGCAGTTCTTC. Translation gives CASSESTSGGHWEQFF.

The CDR3 DNA follows: TGTGCCAGCAGCCAAGAGCCCACCCGAGACAGGGCCTATGGCTACACCTTC. It specifies CASSQEPTRDRAYGYTF. The rearrangement joins TRBV4-2 to TRBJ1-2; 7 nucleotides agree with TRBD1. V was pared by 0 bases and J by 4 bases, with 11 bases of the junction left unmatched. This CDR3 has 17 residues. CDR1 and CDR2 (germline): LGHNA, YNFKEQ.

CDR3: CASSFPTYEQYF. DNA of the CDR3: TGTGCCAGCAGCTTCCCAACCTACGAGCAGTACTTC. The V gene is TRBV7-2, the J gene TRBJ2-7; D remains ambiguous. CDR3 length equals 12 residues. Between the trimmed V and J ends, which lost 3 bases and 2 bases, there was a span of 5 bases. Germline V gene data show CDR1 as SGHTA and CDR2 as FQGNSA.

The chain carries TRBV28 and TRBJ2-3; the match to TRBD2 covers 7 bases. V was pared by 6 bases and J by 4 bases, with 16 bases of the junction left unmatched. The CDR3 is 17 residues long. Germline V gene sequence: CDR1 MDHEN, CDR2 SYDVKM. CDR3 amino acids: CASSSWTRKVHADTQYF. CDR3 in DNA: TGTGCCAGCAGCTCCTGGACTAGAAAGGTCCACGCAGATACGCAGTATTTT.

This chain links TRBV15 with TRBJ1-1, with D unclear. V lost 5 bases, J lost 0 bases, and 7 bases lay in between. CDR1 is LNHNV and CDR2 is YYDKDF in the germline V gene (reference sequence). The CDR3 covers 13 residues. CDR3 DNA: TGTGCCACCAGCCCAGGAATGAACACTGAAGCTTTCTTT. Encoded protein: CATSPGMNTEAFF.

This clone was recorded once. The CDR3 DNA follows: TGCGCCAGCAGCCCCGGCGGGAGCCGACACACAGATACGCAGTATTTT. This gives the protein CASSPGGSRHTDTQYF. The J gene is TRBJ2-3, the V gene TRBV5-1, with TRBD2 matching 7 bases. From germline, CDR1 is SGHRS and CDR2 YFSETQ. The CDR3 spans 16 residues. V trimming: 4 bases; J trimming: 2 bases; junction bases outside the gene matches: 10.

This sequence joins TRBV27 and TRBJ2-2; 8 nucleotides agree with TRBD1. Looked up from germline, CDR1 is MNHEY and CDR2 is SMNVEV (reference sequence). V gave up 8 bases and J gave up 6 bases; unmatched junction bases: 11. This CDR3 region has 15 residues. CDR3 bases: TGTGCCAGCGGGCCCATCTCGGGACAGGCCGGGGAGCTGTTTTTT. Translating it yields CASGPISGQAGELFF.

The chain carries TRBV11-2 and TRBJ2-2, with 11 bases aligning to TRBD2. V lost 3 bases, J lost 7 bases, and 13 bases stayed unmatched. This CDR3 spans 18 amino acids. Germline V gene sequence: CDR1 SGHAT, CDR2 FQNNGV. The CDR3 loop is CASSFLTSGSLQDGELFF. In DNA form, the CDR3 reads TGTGCCAGCAGCTTCCTCACTAGCGGGAGCCTACAGGACGGGGAGCTGTTTTTT.

This chain links TRBV9 with TRBJ1-6, with D possibly matching TRBD1 (5 bases). V gave up 3 bases and J gave up 6 bases, with 19 bases separating them. The CDR3 is made up of 17 amino acids. From germline, CDR1 is SGDLS and CDR2 YYNGEE. The CDR3 DNA follows: TGTGCCAGCAGCGGTAGTCAACAGGACCCCCTTAATTCACCCCTCCACTTT. The encoded protein is CASSGSQQDPLNSPLHF. Together with reference TRBV9 and TRBJ1-6, the CDR3 gives the full variable domain: DSGVTQTPKHLITATGQRVTLRCSPRSGDLSVYWYQQSLDQGLQFLIQYYNGEERAKGNILERFSAQQFPDLHSELNLSSLELGDSALYFCASSGSQQDPLNSPLHFGNGTRLTVT.

This chain joins TRBV5-6 and TRBJ2-2; 16 bases line up with TRBD2. The length of the CDR3 is 18 residues. Germline values: CDR1 SGHDT, CDR2 YYEEEE. V was clipped by 4 bases and J by 4 bases; unmatched bases: 7. The CDR3, as DNA: TGTGCCAGCAGCCTGGGACTAGCGGGGGGGCGGCGCACCGGGGAGCTGTTTTTT. It yields the protein CASSLGLAGGRRTGELFF. Supplemented by reference TRBV5-6 and TRBJ2-2, the full variable domain reads DAGVTQSPTHLIKTRGQQVTLRCSPKSGHDTVSWYQQALGQGPQFIFQYYEEEERQRGNFPDRFSGHQFPNYSSELNVNALLLGDSALYLCASSLGLAGGRRTGELFFGEGSRLTVL.

The V gene is TRBV5-1, the J gene TRBJ2-1, with 15 bases aligning to TRBD2. CDR1 is SGHRS and CDR2 is YFSETQ in the germline V gene. CDR3 length: 16 residues. Unmatched junction bases numbered 4, after V lost 2 bases and J lost 7 bases. The CDR3 bases are TGCGCCAGCAGCTTCACCGGGACTAGCGGGAGGAATGAGCAGTTCTTC. This encodes CASSFTGTSGRNEQFF.

The chain links TRBV25-1 to TRBJ1-1; D remains unclear. With 7 bases removed from V and 1 base from J, the gap between germline ends came to 13 bases. In germline, CDR1 is MGHDK, CDR2 SYGVNS. The CDR3 totals 14 residues. In DNA form, the CDR3 reads TGTGCCAGCACTAGTACTAGGAGGAACACTGAAGCTTTCTTT. Its translation is CASTSTRRNTEAFF.

The genes are TRBV5-4 and TRBJ1-4, with 8 positions matching TRBD1. V shed 2 bases and J 6 bases; nucleotides not matched to a gene: 12. CDR1 SGHNT and CDR2 YYREEE come from the germline V gene (reference sequence). This CDR3 region has 17 residues. Here the CDR3 reads CASSLKGQASLYEKLFF. CDR3 nucleotides: TGTGCCAGCAGCTTAAAGGGACAGGCCTCTCTATATGAAAAACTGTTTTTT.

The chain uses TRBV29-1 and TRBJ1-1, with a weak D call TRBD1 (5 bases). CDR1 SQVTM and CDR2 ANQGSEA come from the germline V gene. Trimming pared 5 bases from V and 2 bases from J, leaving 9 bases between. This CDR3 region has 12 residues. Here the CDR3 DNA reads TGCAGCGTTAAGACAGTCAACACTGAAGCTTTCTTT. The encoded protein is CSVKTVNTEAFF.